This passage covers 6 T cell receptor beta chains from one sample sequenced in a study of T cell responses to AZD1222 COVID-19 vaccine. Profiling relied on immunoSEQ multiplex PCR, and the TCRdb table lists in-frame clones only, not all of them. The repertoire holds 95,000 to 100,000 clones, with about 88% as singletons. This specimen consisted of peripheral blood, obtained on day 0 of AZD1222 vaccination. These TCRs come from an adult in good health.

This rearrangement joins TRBV7-8 to TRBJ2-1; the match to TRBD2 covers 7 bases. From germline, CDR1 is SGHVS and CDR2 FQNEAQ. CDR3 length: 14 residues. V gave up 3 bases and J gave up 3 bases; unmatched junction bases: 2. In DNA, the CDR3 is TGTGCCAGCAGCTTCAGGACTAGCTACAATGAGCAGTTCTTC. Amino acids: CASSFRTSYNEQFF. Full variable domain (rest looked up from reference TRBV7-8 and TRBJ2-1): GAGVSQSPRYKVAKRGQDVALRCDPISGHVSLFWYQQALGQGPEFLTYFQNEAQLDKSGLPSDRFFAERPEGSVSTLKIQRTQQEDSAVYLCASSFRTSYNEQFFGPGTRLTVL.

The J gene is TRBJ1-4, the V gene TRBV5-1; 8 bases agree with TRBD1. Germline CDR1 SGHRS, CDR2 YFSETQ. With V trimmed by 4 bases and J by 7 bases, 6 bases remained unmatched. The CDR3 is 14 amino acids. CDR3 protein: CASSIDRGGEKLFF. The CDR3 DNA sequence: TGCGCCAGCAGCATAGACAGGGGTGGTGAAAAACTGTTTTTT.

CDR3 region: CASSDDSSRNEQFF. The CDR3 DNA reads TGCGCCAGCAGTGATGATTCTAGCAGGAATGAGCAGTTCTTC. The chain links TRBV10-1 to TRBJ2-1, with a possible D match to TRBD2 (5 bases). V was pared by 3 bases and J by 7 bases, with 13 bases between. The CDR3 is made up of 14 amino acids. In germline, CDR1 is WNHNN, CDR2 SYGVQD (reference sequence).

The chain is built from TRBV2 and TRBJ2-7; tentative D call: TRBD1 (6 bases). The CDR3 extends over 13 amino acids. The germline gives CDR1 SNHLY, CDR2 FYNNEI. With 2 bases removed from V and 6 bases from J, the gap between germline ends came to 11 bases. The CDR3 sequence is CASSEKTGLEQYF. The CDR3 bases are TGTGCCAGCAGTGAAAAAACAGGGCTCGAGCAGTACTTC. The full variable domain, completed using reference TRBV2 and TRBJ2-7, is EPEVTQTPSHQVTQMGQEVILRCVPISNHLYFYWYRQILGQKVEFLVSFYNNEISEKSEIFDDQFSVERPDGSNFTLKIRSTKLEDSAMYFCASSEKTGLEQYFGPGTRLTVT.

This clone was seen only a few times. V usage is TRBV19 and J usage is TRBJ2-1, with unresolved D. The V gene's germline CDR1 is LNHDA and CDR2 SQIVND (reference sequence). V gave up 3 bases and J gave up 6 bases, with 15 bases separating them. The CDR3 loop spans 15 amino acids. CDR3 in DNA: TGTGCCAGTAGTATCTTGTGGGTTTCTGGCAATGAGCAGTTCTTC. This encodes CASSILWVSGNEQFF.

The chain combines TRBV3-1 (or the pseudogene TRBV3-2) with TRBJ2-7, with 7 positions matching TRBD2. V lost 4 bases to trimming and J lost 0 bases; unmatched junction nucleotides: 6. This CDR3 comprises 15 residues. Germline V gene sequence: CDR1 LGHDT, CDR2 YNNKEL (reference sequence). CDR3 in amino acids: CASSPAGTNSYEQYF. As DNA, the CDR3 is TGTGCCAGCAGCCCCGCCGGGACTAACTCCTACGAGCAGTACTTC.